The rows below give T cell receptor beta chains drawn from one sample of a study of T cells after yellow fever vaccination. TCRdb redid the calling of the 5' RACE reads with MiXCR, one entry per CDR3 protein. The table has under 600,000 distinct CDR3 sequences, roughly 12% seen once; the top ten hold around 15%. This sample comprised PBMCs, obtained on the day of the yellow fever booster vaccination. Receptors originate from a man aged 25 to 40 who received the YFV17D yellow fever vaccine. CDR3s include the opening cysteine and the closing phenylalanine or tryptophan. Fields, in order: CDR3 DNA, CDR3 protein, V gene, D gene, J gene, clone size. A D gene is named only where the DNA matches it firmly. Where a row states a size, it is once, few, many or the class of an expanded clone; other rows omit it.

CDR3nt: TGCAGTGCTAGAGTGGGAGGGGCCCCCGGGGAGCTGTTTTTT
CDR3aa: CSARVGGAPGELFF
v_gene: TRBV20-1
d_gene: TRBD2
j_gene: TRBJ2-2
abundance: .

CDR3nt: TGCGCCAGCAGCCGAGGGACAGGAGCCTCTGGAAACACCATATATTTT
CDR3aa: CASSRGTGASGNTIYF
v_gene: TRBV5-1
d_gene: TRBD1
j_gene: TRBJ1-3
abundance: .

CDR3nt: TGTGCCAGCAGCAGTGACGGGGCAGATACGCAGTATTTT
CDR3aa: CASSSDGADTQYF
v_gene: TRBV7-3
d_gene: .
j_gene: TRBJ2-3
abundance: few

CDR3nt: TGTGCCACCAGTGATTCCGGGACTAGCGGGAGAGAGACCCAGTACTTC
CDR3aa: CATSDSGTSGRETQYF
v_gene: TRBV24-1
d_gene: TRBD2
j_gene: TRBJ2-5
abundance: .

CDR3nt: TGCGCCAGCAGCCAAGATCGAAGAGGGGTCCACGAGCAGTACTTC
CDR3aa: CASSQDRRGVHEQYF
v_gene: TRBV4-3
d_gene: .
j_gene: TRBJ2-7
abundance: few

CDR3nt: TGCGCCAGCAGCCAAGATTTGGCGGGGTATGGGGCCAACGTCCTGACTTTC
CDR3aa: CASSQDLAGYGANVLTF
v_gene: TRBV4-3
d_gene: .
j_gene: TRBJ2-6
abundance: .

CDR3nt: TGTGCCAGCAGCGTACAAACAGGGAGCTCCTACGAGCAGTACTTC
CDR3aa: CASSVQTGSSYEQYF
v_gene: TRBV9
d_gene: .
j_gene: TRBJ2-7
abundance: .

CDR3nt: TGTGCCAGCAGCGTAGCGTCCGGGGCCGAGCAGTACTTC
CDR3aa: CASSVASGAEQYF
v_gene: TRBV9
d_gene: .
j_gene: TRBJ2-7
abundance: few

CDR3nt: TGCGCCAGCAGTCAATCGGGGGGGGAGGCAACAGCTAACTATGGCTACACCTTC
CDR3aa: CASSQSGGEATANYGYTF
v_gene: TRBV23-1
d_gene: .
j_gene: TRBJ1-2
abundance: .

CDR3nt: TGCGCCAGCAGCTTGGGTTGGACAGGGGTTGCTGAAGCTTTCTTT
CDR3aa: CASSLGWTGVAEAFF
v_gene: TRBV5-1
d_gene: TRBD1
j_gene: TRBJ1-1
abundance: .

CDR3nt: TGTGCCAGCAGCCAAGACCCCCTGGGACAGTACTCCTACGAGCAGTACTTC
CDR3aa: CASSQDPLGQYSYEQYF
v_gene: TRBV3-1
d_gene: TRBD1
j_gene: TRBJ2-7
abundance: few

CDR3nt: TGTGCCAGCAGCTCAACTAGCCGTTGGTCCAATGAGCAGTTCTTC
CDR3aa: CASSSTSRWSNEQFF
v_gene: TRBV7-9
d_gene: .
j_gene: TRBJ2-1
abundance: many

CDR3nt: TGTGCCAGCTCTAACGGACCAGCGGGGAGCTACAATGAGCAGTTCTTC
CDR3aa: CASSNGPAGSYNEQFF
v_gene: TRBV6-1
d_gene: TRBD2
j_gene: TRBJ2-1
abundance: .

CDR3nt: TGCGCCAGCAGCTGGGGACTAGCGGGAGCCGATACGCAGTATTTT
CDR3aa: CASSWGLAGADTQYF
v_gene: TRBV5-1
d_gene: TRBD2
j_gene: TRBJ2-3
abundance: many

CDR3nt: TGTGCCAGCAGGCCCCGGGGGGTCACAGATACGCAGTATTTT
CDR3aa: CASRPRGVTDTQYF
v_gene: TRBV12-3/TRBV12-4
d_gene: TRBD2
j_gene: TRBJ2-3
abundance: few

CDR3nt: TGCAGCGTTGATAAACCCACAGATACGCAGTATTTT
CDR3aa: CSVDKPTDTQYF
v_gene: TRBV29-1
d_gene: .
j_gene: TRBJ2-3
abundance: few

CDR3nt: TGCGCCAGCAGCTTGGAACTAGCCAGAGATACGCAGTATTTT
CDR3aa: CASSLELARDTQYF
v_gene: TRBV5-1
d_gene: .
j_gene: TRBJ2-3
abundance: few

CDR3nt: TGTGCCAGTTGGGACAACAGGGCCGAGCAGTACTTC
CDR3aa: CASWDNRAEQYF
v_gene: TRBV28
d_gene: .
j_gene: TRBJ2-7
abundance: .

CDR3nt: TGTGCCAGCAGCTCAACTAGTCGCTACGAGCAGTACTTC
CDR3aa: CASSSTSRYEQYF
v_gene: TRBV7-2
d_gene: .
j_gene: TRBJ2-7
abundance: few

CDR3nt: TGTGCCAGTAGCCCAGCGGGGAGGGACCCTCATTCCTACAATGAGCAGTTCTTC
CDR3aa: CASSPAGRDPHSYNEQFF
v_gene: TRBV19
d_gene: TRBD2
j_gene: TRBJ2-1
abundance: few

CDR3nt: TGTGCCAGCCTCGCCGGAGGGGGCTCCTACAATGAGCAGTTCTTC
CDR3aa: CASLAGGGSYNEQFF
v_gene: TRBV28
d_gene: .
j_gene: TRBJ2-1
abundance: .

CDR3nt: TGTGCCACCAGCAGACCCCACCCGATAGATACGCAGTATTTT
CDR3aa: CATSRPHPIDTQYF
v_gene: TRBV15
d_gene: .
j_gene: TRBJ2-3
abundance: .

CDR3nt: TGCGCCAGCAGCCAAGAATCCAGAACCGGGGAGCTGTTTTTT
CDR3aa: CASSQESRTGELFF
v_gene: TRBV4-3
d_gene: .
j_gene: TRBJ2-2
abundance: .

CDR3nt: TGTGCCAGCAGCGGGCCTAGCGGGATGACAGATACGCAGTATTTT
CDR3aa: CASSGPSGMTDTQYF
v_gene: TRBV9
d_gene: TRBD2
j_gene: TRBJ2-3
abundance: few

CDR3nt: TGTGCCAGCAGTGAAGTGGTAGTAGCGGGAGATAGTGAGCAGTTCTTC
CDR3aa: CASSEVVVAGDSEQFF
v_gene: TRBV6-1
d_gene: TRBD2
j_gene: TRBJ2-1
abundance: .

CDR3nt: TGTGCCACCCGTCCCACACAGACGAACACTGAAGCTTTCTTT
CDR3aa: CATRPTQTNTEAFF
v_gene: TRBV6-1
d_gene: .
j_gene: TRBJ1-1
abundance: .

CDR3nt: TGTGCCAGCAGCGAACTAGCATATGAGCAGTTCTTC
CDR3aa: CASSELAYEQFF
v_gene: TRBV6-2/TRBV6-3
d_gene: .
j_gene: TRBJ2-1
abundance: .

CDR3nt: TGTGCCACCAGCAGAGTCGGGGCTGGCGCCAACGTCCTGACTTTC
CDR3aa: CATSRVGAGANVLTF
v_gene: TRBV15
d_gene: .
j_gene: TRBJ2-6
abundance: few

CDR3nt: TGTGCCAGCAGCCTCGGATATAGCAATCAGCCCCAGCATTTT
CDR3aa: CASSLGYSNQPQHF
v_gene: TRBV7-9
d_gene: .
j_gene: TRBJ1-5
abundance: many

CDR3nt: TGTGCCAGCAGCTATGGACAGGGACGGGAGACCCAGTACTTC
CDR3aa: CASSYGQGRETQYF
v_gene: TRBV21-1
d_gene: .
j_gene: TRBJ2-5
abundance: few

CDR3nt: TGCGCCAGCAGCTTGGCCTCACAGGCCTATGGCTACACCTTC
CDR3aa: CASSLASQAYGYTF
v_gene: TRBV5-1
d_gene: .
j_gene: TRBJ1-2
abundance: few

CDR3nt: TGTGCCAGCAGCACTTCCCTCTCCCGGGACAGGGGGGGAGGCTACACCTTC
CDR3aa: CASSTSLSRDRGGGYTF
v_gene: TRBV7-9
d_gene: TRBD1
j_gene: TRBJ1-2
abundance: .

CDR3nt: TGTGCCTGGAGTTTGGCGGGAGCCCTCCAAGAGACCCAGTACTTC
CDR3aa: CAWSLAGALQETQYF
v_gene: TRBV30
d_gene: TRBD2
j_gene: TRBJ2-5
abundance: .

CDR3nt: TGCGCCAGTACGCGGCCTCCATACGGTAGCGGGGCCCCTTCGAGCTCCTACAATGAGCAGTTCTTC
CDR3aa: CASTRPPYGSGAPSSSYNEQFF
v_gene: TRBV23-1
d_gene: TRBD2
j_gene: TRBJ2-1
abundance: few

CDR3nt: TGTGCCAGCACCTCCCAAGGGTCAACTAATGAAAAACTGTTTTTT
CDR3aa: CASTSQGSTNEKLFF
v_gene: TRBV28
d_gene: .
j_gene: TRBJ1-4
abundance: few

CDR3nt: TGCAGTGCTAGTGAGGGGGCTAGCAATCAGCCCCAGCATTTT
CDR3aa: CSASEGASNQPQHF
v_gene: TRBV20-1
d_gene: TRBD1
j_gene: TRBJ1-5
abundance: .

CDR3nt: TGCGCCACAACCACATTCCCGAACACCGGGGAGCTGTTTTTT
CDR3aa: CATTTFPNTGELFF
v_gene: TRBV5-1
d_gene: .
j_gene: TRBJ2-2
abundance: few

CDR3nt: TGTGCCAGCTCCCTTCGGGGGCCGGAGGAGACCCAGTACTTC
CDR3aa: CASSLRGPEETQYF
v_gene: TRBV18
d_gene: .
j_gene: TRBJ2-5
abundance: few

CDR3nt: TGTGCCAGCAGCCAAGAGAGGCTTCTTTATGGCTACACCTTC
CDR3aa: CASSQERLLYGYTF
v_gene: TRBV4-2
d_gene: .
j_gene: TRBJ1-2
abundance: few

CDR3nt: TGTGCCAGCAGCCCAGTAGCGGGAGGAAGGAGTGAGCAGTACTTC
CDR3aa: CASSPVAGGRSEQYF
v_gene: TRBV7-8
d_gene: TRBD2
j_gene: TRBJ2-7
abundance: few

CDR3nt: TGTGCCACCCAAAGGGGGGACAAGACACAAGAGACCCAGTACTTC
CDR3aa: CATQRGDKTQETQYF
v_gene: TRBV15
d_gene: .
j_gene: TRBJ2-5
abundance: .

CDR3nt: TGTGCCGTGGGTCTAAGCTCCTACGAGCAGTACTTC
CDR3aa: CAVGLSSYEQYF
v_gene: TRBV7-9
d_gene: .
j_gene: TRBJ2-7
abundance: few

CDR3nt: TGTGCCAGCAGCTTTGGTTCGGATGAGCAGTTCTTC
CDR3aa: CASSFGSDEQFF
v_gene: TRBV11-3
d_gene: .
j_gene: TRBJ2-1
abundance: .

CDR3nt: TGTGCCAGCAGCCCCCCGGGTCCTCCCCCAGCCAAAAACATTCAGTACTTC
CDR3aa: CASSPPGPPPAKNIQYF
v_gene: TRBV7-2
d_gene: .
j_gene: TRBJ2-4
abundance: .

CDR3nt: TGCGCCAGCAGCTTCTCGCTAGCGGGGGGCGGAGAGACCCAGTACTTC
CDR3aa: CASSFSLAGGGETQYF
v_gene: TRBV5-1
d_gene: TRBD2
j_gene: TRBJ2-5
abundance: many

CDR3nt: TGTGCCAGCTTTGCCAGGGAGCCAGGGGACGATGAAAAACTGTTTTTT
CDR3aa: CASFAREPGDDEKLFF
v_gene: TRBV6-4
d_gene: .
j_gene: TRBJ1-4
abundance: .

CDR3nt: TGTGCCAGCAGTTTTGGAGGGGCACAGTACGAGCAGTACTTC
CDR3aa: CASSFGGAQYEQYF
v_gene: TRBV12-3/TRBV12-4
d_gene: .
j_gene: TRBJ2-7
abundance: few

CDR3nt: TGCAGTGCTAAGGGGCGGGGGGGGAACACTGAAGCTTTCTTT
CDR3aa: CSAKGRGGNTEAFF
v_gene: TRBV20-1
d_gene: .
j_gene: TRBJ1-1
abundance: .

CDR3nt: TGTGCCAGCAGCCTGAGGACAACAGGGTACGAGCAGTACTTC
CDR3aa: CASSLRTTGYEQYF
v_gene: TRBV12-3/TRBV12-4
d_gene: .
j_gene: TRBJ2-7
abundance: .

CDR3nt: TGTGCCAGCAGTTACGGGGACGGCTACGAGCAGTACTTC
CDR3aa: CASSYGDGYEQYF
v_gene: TRBV6-5
d_gene: .
j_gene: TRBJ2-7
abundance: few

CDR3nt: TGTGCCAGCAGCATCGGACAGGACTATGGCTACACCTTC
CDR3aa: CASSIGQDYGYTF
v_gene: TRBV12-3/TRBV12-4
d_gene: TRBD1
j_gene: TRBJ1-2
abundance: many

CDR3nt: TGTGCCATCAGATTTCAGGCTTATAATTCACCCCTCCACTTT
CDR3aa: CAIRFQAYNSPLHF
v_gene: TRBV10-3
d_gene: .
j_gene: TRBJ1-6
abundance: many

CDR3nt: TGTGCCAGCTCACCTCCGGACAGCATAGAAGAGACCCAGTACTTC
CDR3aa: CASSPPDSIEETQYF
v_gene: TRBV18
d_gene: .
j_gene: TRBJ2-5
abundance: few

CDR3nt: TGCAGTGCCAACCCTAGGACAGTAACAGATACGCAGTATTTT
CDR3aa: CSANPRTVTDTQYF
v_gene: TRBV20-1
d_gene: .
j_gene: TRBJ2-3
abundance: few

CDR3nt: TGCAGCGTTGACAAAACCGGGACTTTAGCCTACAATGAGCAGTTCTTC
CDR3aa: CSVDKTGTLAYNEQFF
v_gene: TRBV29-1
d_gene: .
j_gene: TRBJ2-1
abundance: few